The rows below give T cell receptor beta chains drawn from one sample of a study of OX40 agonist ivuxolimab in advanced cancers. The data were produced by immunoSEQ multiplex PCR, yet TCRdb's version contains in-frame clones alone and is incomplete. The sample lists 65,000 to 80,000 clones; roughly nine tenths were seen once. Sequencing used CD4+ or CD8+ T cells sorted from blood, obtained in a trial of the OX40 agonist ivuxolimab. These receptors were taken from an adult with an advanced solid tumor such as melanoma, head and neck, liver or kidney cancer. Each CDR3 is given with its conserved first and last residue. D genes are given only for firm matches. Clone size is shown for a subset of rows, as once, few, many or a class of expanded clone.

d_call: .; clone_size: .; v_call: TRBV7-2; j_call: TRBJ2-5; cdr3_nt: TGTGCCAGCAGCTTCCAAGAGACCCAGTACTTC; cdr3_aa: CASSFQETQYF
d_call: .; clone_size: once; v_call: TRBV28; j_call: TRBJ2-3; cdr3_nt: TGTGCCAGCAGTTGGGCGGGGGATACGCAGTATTTT; cdr3_aa: CASSWAGDTQYF
d_call: .; clone_size: .; v_call: TRBV29-1; j_call: TRBJ2-5; cdr3_nt: TGCAGCGTTGAAGGGGAGGGACAGCAAGAGACCCAGTACTTC; cdr3_aa: CSVEGEGQQETQYF
d_call: .; clone_size: .; v_call: TRBV19; j_call: TRBJ2-5; cdr3_nt: TGTGCCAGTAGTTGGCGGAACCAAGAGACCCAGTACTTC; cdr3_aa: CASSWRNQETQYF
d_call: .; clone_size: .; v_call: TRBV6-5; j_call: TRBJ1-6; cdr3_nt: TGTGCCAGCTTTCGGGGCCTTAATTCACCCCTCCACTTT; cdr3_aa: CASFRGLNSPLHF
d_call: .; clone_size: .; v_call: TRBV4-1; j_call: TRBJ2-2; cdr3_nt: TGCGCCAGCAGCCCCATCCCTTCTAGCACCGGGGAGCTGTTTTTT; cdr3_aa: CASSPIPSSTGELFF
d_call: .; clone_size: .; v_call: TRBV20-1; j_call: TRBJ2-5; cdr3_nt: TGCAGTGCTAGCCACCAAGAGACCCAGTACTTC; cdr3_aa: CSASHQETQYF
d_call: TRBD2; clone_size: .; v_call: TRBV5-1; j_call: TRBJ2-3; cdr3_nt: TGCGCCACCAGGGGCGGGGGGCCCCCCACAGATACGCAGTATTTT; cdr3_aa: CATRGGGPPTDTQYF
d_call: .; clone_size: .; v_call: TRBV9; j_call: TRBJ2-7; cdr3_nt: TGTGCCAGCAGCGTAGGGGGGACCACTATTGGGTACGAGCAGTACTTC; cdr3_aa: CASSVGGTTIGYEQYF
d_call: .; clone_size: .; v_call: TRBV27; j_call: TRBJ2-7; cdr3_nt: TGTGCCAGCAAGAGGCGAGGGGGGGAGTACGAGCAGTACTTC; cdr3_aa: CASKRRGGEYEQYF
d_call: TRBD2; clone_size: .; v_call: TRBV28; j_call: TRBJ2-3; cdr3_nt: TGTGCCAGCAGGGACGGGACTAGGCAGTATTTT; cdr3_aa: CASRDGTRQYF
d_call: .; clone_size: .; v_call: TRBV15; j_call: TRBJ2-1; cdr3_nt: TGTGCCACCAGCAGAGAAGGTCAGGGGCCTTACAATGAGCAGTTCTTC; cdr3_aa: CATSREGQGPYNEQFF
d_call: .; clone_size: once; v_call: TRBV5-4; j_call: TRBJ2-7; cdr3_nt: TGTGCCAGCAGCTTAAACGTAGCTTCGTCCTACGAGCAGTACTTC; cdr3_aa: CASSLNVASSYEQYF
d_call: TRBD2; clone_size: .; v_call: TRBV7-2; j_call: TRBJ2-3; cdr3_nt: TGTGCCAGCAGCTCGGGACTAGCGGGGCTCACAGATACGCAGTATTTT; cdr3_aa: CASSSGLAGLTDTQYF
d_call: TRBD2; clone_size: .; v_call: TRBV10-3; j_call: TRBJ2-3; cdr3_nt: TGTGCCATCAGTGAGTCGGGGACTAGCGGGGTTAATACGCAGTATTTT; cdr3_aa: CAISESGTSGVNTQYF
d_call: TRBD2; clone_size: .; v_call: TRBV6-4; j_call: TRBJ2-7; cdr3_nt: TGTGCCAGCAGCTCCGAAGCGGGGGGACCCTACGAGCAGTACTTC; cdr3_aa: CASSSEAGGPYEQYF
d_call: .; clone_size: .; v_call: TRBV6-4; j_call: TRBJ2-7; cdr3_nt: TGTGCCAGGAACTACGAGCAGTACTTC; cdr3_aa: CARNYEQYF
d_call: TRBD2; clone_size: .; v_call: TRBV19; j_call: TRBJ2-3; cdr3_nt: TGTGCCAGTAGTATAGGCGGGGGGGCCTTTGCGCAGTATTTT; cdr3_aa: CASSIGGGAFAQYF
d_call: TRBD2; clone_size: .; v_call: TRBV27; j_call: TRBJ2-3; cdr3_nt: TGTGCCAGCAGTCGCCCGGGACTAGGACCAGATACGCAGTATTTT; cdr3_aa: CASSRPGLGPDTQYF
d_call: .; clone_size: .; v_call: TRBV5-1; j_call: TRBJ2-7; cdr3_nt: TGCGCCAGCAGCTTGGCCCCCCAGGGTTCCTACGAGCAGTACTTC; cdr3_aa: CASSLAPQGSYEQYF
d_call: .; clone_size: few; v_call: TRBV7-2; j_call: TRBJ2-7; cdr3_nt: TGTGCCAGCAGCCTTACAACAGGCTACGAGCAGTACTTC; cdr3_aa: CASSLTTGYEQYF
d_call: .; clone_size: .; v_call: TRBV18; j_call: TRBJ2-4; cdr3_nt: TGTGCCAGCTCGAGTGGTTTGGAGGACATTCAGTACTTC; cdr3_aa: CASSSGLEDIQYF
d_call: TRBD2; clone_size: once; v_call: TRBV7-3; j_call: TRBJ2-3; cdr3_nt: TGTGCCAGCAGCTTAGTCCTAGCGGGCACAGATACGCAGTATTTT; cdr3_aa: CASSLVLAGTDTQYF
d_call: TRBD1; clone_size: .; v_call: TRBV5-4; j_call: TRBJ1-2; cdr3_nt: TGTGCCAGCAGCGTTGGGACAGACCTCTATGGCTACACCTTC; cdr3_aa: CASSVGTDLYGYTF
d_call: .; clone_size: .; v_call: TRBV5-1; j_call: TRBJ1-5; cdr3_nt: TGCGCCAGCAGCTCAGGTCCGGGTCTTGGTCAGCCCCAGCATTTT; cdr3_aa: CASSSGPGLGQPQHF
d_call: TRBD1; clone_size: .; v_call: TRBV2; j_call: TRBJ2-2; cdr3_nt: TGTGCCAGCAGCTACACAGGGGGCGTAACCGGGGAGCTGTTTTTT; cdr3_aa: CASSYTGGVTGELFF
d_call: .; clone_size: .; v_call: TRBV7-6; j_call: TRBJ1-1; cdr3_nt: TGTGCCAGCAGCCCCTTTACGACGGAAGAAAACACTGAAGCTTTCTTT; cdr3_aa: CASSPFTTEENTEAFF
d_call: .; clone_size: .; v_call: TRBV5-1; j_call: TRBJ2-2; cdr3_nt: TGCGCCAGCAGCCCAAATAGGCCCACCGGGGAGCTGTTTTTT; cdr3_aa: CASSPNRPTGELFF
d_call: TRBD2; clone_size: .; v_call: TRBV7-9; j_call: TRBJ2-3; cdr3_nt: TGTGCCAGCAGCGTTCAGCGGGGGGGCGGATCAGATACGCAGTATTTT; cdr3_aa: CASSVQRGGGSDTQYF
d_call: .; clone_size: .; v_call: TRBV11-3; j_call: TRBJ1-1; cdr3_nt: TGTGCCAGCACCCTCGGACAGACGAACACTGAAGCTTTCTTT; cdr3_aa: CASTLGQTNTEAFF
d_call: .; clone_size: .; v_call: TRBV19; j_call: TRBJ2-7; cdr3_nt: TGTGCCAGTAGTATGACAGCCGGCCCGAGCTCCTACGAGCAGTACTTC; cdr3_aa: CASSMTAGPSSYEQYF
d_call: TRBD2; clone_size: .; v_call: TRBV19; j_call: TRBJ2-1; cdr3_nt: TGTGCCAGTAGTATAAGCGGGAGGGCCGGCGGTGAGCAGTTCTTC; cdr3_aa: CASSISGRAGGEQFF
d_call: TRBD1; clone_size: .; v_call: TRBV5-6; j_call: TRBJ1-1; cdr3_nt: TGTGCCAGCAGCGGAACGGACAGGGCGAGGGCTGAAGCTTTCTTT; cdr3_aa: CASSGTDRARAEAFF
d_call: .; clone_size: .; v_call: TRBV5-6; j_call: TRBJ1-3; cdr3_nt: TGTGCCAGCAGCTTGTGGTACTCTGGAAACACCATATATTTT; cdr3_aa: CASSLWYSGNTIYF
d_call: .; clone_size: .; v_call: TRBV28; j_call: TRBJ2-7; cdr3_nt: TGTGCCAGCAGTTCGGCGGGACCGCTCTACGAGCAGTACTTC; cdr3_aa: CASSSAGPLYEQYF
d_call: TRBD2; clone_size: .; v_call: TRBV11-3; j_call: TRBJ2-2; cdr3_nt: TGTGCCAGCAGCCCGCGACTAGCGGGGAACACCGGGGAGCTGTTTTTT; cdr3_aa: CASSPRLAGNTGELFF
d_call: TRBD2; clone_size: .; v_call: TRBV7-2; j_call: TRBJ2-1; cdr3_nt: TGTGCCAGCAGCTTAGGTACTAGCGGTGAGCAGTTCTTC; cdr3_aa: CASSLGTSGEQFF
d_call: .; clone_size: .; v_call: TRBV5-1; j_call: TRBJ2-7; cdr3_nt: TGCGCCAGCAGCTTCCGGGTGCCGATGGCTCAACACGAGCAGTACTTC; cdr3_aa: CASSFRVPMAQHEQYF
d_call: TRBD1; clone_size: .; v_call: TRBV5-1; j_call: TRBJ2-2; cdr3_nt: TGCGCCAGCAGCCCCGACAGGGCCGGGGAGCTGTTTTTT; cdr3_aa: CASSPDRAGELFF
d_call: TRBD1; clone_size: once; v_call: TRBV28; j_call: TRBJ1-1; cdr3_nt: TGTGCCAGCAGTTCCCCAGGGGGCGCAATGGTCACTGAAGCTTTCTTT; cdr3_aa: CASSSPGGAMVTEAFF
d_call: .; clone_size: few; v_call: TRBV27; j_call: TRBJ1-1; cdr3_nt: TGTGCCAGCAGTTCTCGGGTCTCACTAGGTCACACTGAAGCTTTCTTT; cdr3_aa: CASSSRVSLGHTEAFF
d_call: TRBD1; clone_size: .; v_call: TRBV7-9; j_call: TRBJ1-2; cdr3_nt: TGTGCCAGCAGCTTAGCGACAGGGTCGGAAAGCGGCTACACCTTC; cdr3_aa: CASSLATGSESGYTF
d_call: TRBD2; clone_size: .; v_call: TRBV4-1; j_call: TRBJ2-7; cdr3_nt: TGCGCCAGCAGCCAGGGACTAGCGAACTACGAGCAGTACTTC; cdr3_aa: CASSQGLANYEQYF
d_call: .; clone_size: once; v_call: TRBV2; j_call: TRBJ2-3; cdr3_nt: TGTGCCAGCAGTCCCCCCGTGGCGGCAGATACGCAGTATTTT; cdr3_aa: CASSPPVAADTQYF
d_call: TRBD2; clone_size: .; v_call: TRBV10-3; j_call: TRBJ2-1; cdr3_nt: TGTGCCACGGGGGGTAGCGGGAATGAGCAGTTCTTC; cdr3_aa: CATGGSGNEQFF